This entry lists 26 T cell receptor beta chains sequenced from one sample in a study of shared clonotypes between healthy human individuals. The protocol was immunoSEQ multiplex PCR, while the TCRdb copy is restricted to in-frame clones and leaves out a portion. The sample contains about 710,000 clones, 72% of which appear only once. What was sequenced was memory CD4+ T cells sorted from blood. The subset: CD45RA-negative fraction. The source is a woman aged 25 to 39 in good health.

The gene calls are TRBV5-5 and TRBJ2-7; 8 positions agree with TRBD1. Losses at the gene ends were 5 bases for V and 3 bases for J; bases not matched to a gene: 7. The CDR3 extends over 14 amino acids. CDR1 and CDR2 from the germline V gene are SGHKS and YYEKEE (reference sequence). CDR3 in amino acids: CASRQDREGYEQYF. CDR3 bases: TGTGCCAGCAGACAGGACAGGGAAGGCTACGAGCAGTACTTC.

The chain employs TRBV6-1 and TRBJ2-7; 8 positions agree with TRBD2. This CDR3 region has 15 residues. V gave up 4 bases and J gave up 7 bases; unmatched junction bases: 12. Germline loops: CDR1 MNHNS, CDR2 SASEGT. CDR3 sequence (DNA): TGTGCCAGCAGTGGGGGCGGCAGCGGGGGAGGGGAGCAGTACTTC. This gives the protein CASSGGGSGGGEQYF.

The chain is built from TRBV19 and TRBJ2-3; 7 bases are a match to TRBD2. V dropped 9 bases and J dropped 0; count of bases not matched to a gene: 6. The germline V gene has CDR1 LNHDA and CDR2 SQIVND (reference sequence). The CDR3 extends over 14 amino acids. This CDR3 reads CASARAGSTDTQYF. CDR3 bases: TGTGCCAGCGCCCGAGCGGGAAGCACAGATACGCAGTATTTT.

The chain has TRBV2 and TRBJ2-1, with 13 positions matching TRBD2. Germline loops: CDR1 SNHLY, CDR2 FYNNEI. With 8 bases clipped from V and 7 bases from J, the junction kept 2 bases outside the gene matches. The CDR3 length is 13 residues. The CDR3 sequence: CASRLAGGNEQFF. Here the CDR3 DNA reads TGTGCCAGCCGACTAGCGGGAGGTAATGAGCAGTTCTTC.

The chain links TRBV5-1 to TRBJ2-3; D is possibly TRBD2 (5 bases). Trimming left V 0 bases short and J 4 bases short, with 9 bases between. CDR3 length equals 14 residues. Germline values: CDR1 SGHRS, CDR2 YFSETQ. Here the CDR3 reads CASSLGAGADTQYF. The CDR3 region has the DNA TGCGCCAGCAGCTTGGGTGCGGGTGCAGATACGCAGTATTTT.

The chain employs TRBV21-1 and TRBJ2-7; the table names TRBD2, a call not compared with the DNA. TRBV21-1 is designated a pseudogene. The CDR3 is made up of 18 amino acids. CDR3 sequence: CASSRTGTSGMFLLEQYF. As DNA, the CDR3 is TGTGCCAGCAGCAGGACCGGGACTAGCGGGATGTTTCTCCTCGAGCAGTACTTC.

This clone was detected many times. V usage is TRBV7-9 and J usage is TRBJ2-7; 7 bases fit TRBD2. Looked up from germline, CDR1 is SEHNR and CDR2 is FQNEAQ (reference sequence). With V trimmed by 4 bases and J by 7 bases, 10 bases remained unmatched. The CDR3 is 14 residues long. Here the CDR3 reads CASSYGLDPGEQYF. For the CDR3, the DNA is TGTGCCAGCAGCTACGGACTAGACCCAGGGGAGCAGTACTTC.

The chain combines TRBV28 with TRBJ1-5; 7 bases align to TRBD1. Germline CDR1 MDHEN, CDR2 SYDVKM. The CDR3 totals 16 residues. The V segment lost 2 bases and the J segment 6 bases; nucleotides outside the gene matches: 10. The CDR3 DNA reads as TGTGCCAGCAGTTTAAAACAGGGGACGGGTAGTCAGCCCCAGCATTTT. Protein sequence: CASSLKQGTGSQPQHF.

The chain joins TRBV19 to TRBJ2-1; no definite D call. CDR1 is LNHDA and CDR2 is SQIVND in the germline V gene (reference sequence). The CDR3 is made up of 13 amino acids. The ends were cut back, 2 bases at V and 5 bases at J, with 7 bases in the middle. CDR3 nucleotide sequence: TGTGCCAGTAGTATACACCCGCACAATGAGCAGTTCTTC. It codes for CASSIHPHNEQFF.

The chain links TRBV5-1 to TRBJ2-7; TRBD1 agrees at 11 bases. This CDR3 is 16 amino acids long. From germline, CDR1 is SGHRS and CDR2 YFSETQ. V trimming: 4 bases; J trimming: 7 bases; junction bases outside the gene matches: 13. The chain's CDR3 is CASSPPLGTGGEEQYF. CDR3 sequence (DNA): TGCGCCAGCAGCCCCCCTCTTGGGACAGGGGGTGAGGAGCAGTACTTC.

V usage is TRBV28 and J usage is TRBJ2-7; tentative D call: TRBD2 (6 bases). The CDR3 is made up of 15 amino acids. V lost 2 bases to trimming and J lost 6 bases, with 17 bases between them. Germline CDR1 and CDR2: MDHEN and SYDVKM. The CDR3 coding sequence is TGTGCCAGCAGTTTAAATCCGGGAGTTGTCTCCGAGCAGTACTTC. It encodes CASSLNPGVVSEQYF.

This chain uses TRBV5-1 with TRBJ2-2; no reliable D call. Germline lookup yields CDR1 SGHRS and CDR2 YFSETQ. CDR3 size: 15 residues. V was cut by 0 bases and J by 7 bases, with 13 bases left in between. The CDR3 loop is CASSLVPLEVGELFF. DNA for the CDR3: TGCGCCAGCAGCTTGGTTCCCCTAGAGGTCGGGGAGCTGTTTTTT.

The chain joins TRBV7-9 to TRBJ2-6, with TRBD1 identical over 9 bases. CDR3 length: 18 amino acids. The V segment lost 2 bases and the J segment 0 bases; nucleotides outside the gene matches: 5. From germline, CDR1 is SEHNR and CDR2 FQNEAQ (reference sequence). The CDR3 DNA is TGTGCCAGCAGCTTAACAGGGGGCGGTTTCTCTGGGGCCAACGTCCTGACTTTC. Amino acids: CASSLTGGGFSGANVLTF.

The rearrangement links TRBV7-8 to TRBJ2-7; D is perhaps TRBD1 (5 bases). CDR1 is SGHVS, CDR2 FQNEAQ, per germline. The CDR3 spans 14 residues. The germline V and J ends were trimmed by 1 base and 2 bases, with 9 bases remaining between them. The CDR3 is CASSLDRRPYEQYF. CDR3 sequence (DNA): TGTGCCAGCAGCTTAGACAGGAGACCCTACGAGCAGTACTTC. The full variable domain, rest sourced from reference TRBV7-8 and TRBJ2-7, is GAGVSQSPRYKVAKRGQDVALRCDPISGHVSLFWYQQALGQGPEFLTYFQNEAQLDKSGLPSDRFFAERPEGSVSTLKIQRTQQEDSAVYLCASSLDRRPYEQYFGPGTRLTVT.

The CDR3 loop is CASSHRSRTDTQYF. CDR3 nucleotides: TGTGCCAGCAGTCACCGGAGCCGCACAGATACGCAGTATTTT. This chain links TRBV27 with TRBJ2-3; no clear D. In germline, CDR1 is MNHEY, CDR2 SMNVEV (reference sequence). The CDR3 contains 14 residues. V gave up 5 bases and J gave up 1 base, with 10 bases separating them.

A few counts support this clone. The CDR3 loop reads CASTVGGSSLEQYF. In DNA, the CDR3 is TGTGCCAGTACCGTGGGCGGGAGTTCCCTCGAGCAGTACTTC. V gene TRBV18 combines with J gene TRBJ2-7; 7 bases are shared with TRBD2. V was clipped by 9 bases and J by 6 bases; unmatched bases: 14. Germline V gene data show CDR1 as KGHSH and CDR2 as LQKENI. The CDR3 is 14 amino acids. The full variable domain, rest sourced from reference TRBV18 and TRBJ2-7, is NAGVMQNPRHLVRRRGQEARLRCSPMKGHSHVYWYRQLPEEGLKFMVYLQKENIIDESGMPKERFSAEFPKEGPSILRIQQVVRGDSAAYFCASTVGGSSLEQYFGPGTRLTVT.

The chain is built from TRBV2 and TRBJ2-1; D not certain. CDR1 SNHLY and CDR2 FYNNEI come from the germline V gene. V lost 7 bases and J lost 0, with 13 bases in between. The CDR3 totals 15 residues. DNA for the CDR3: TGTGCCAGCATAGAACTGGAGAGCTCCTACAATGAGCAGTTCTTC. Translation gives CASIELESSYNEQFF.

The rearrangement uses TRBV5-1 and TRBJ2-2, with TRBD2 as a possible D gene (6 bases). Germline V gene data show CDR1 as SGHRS and CDR2 as YFSETQ. This CDR3 is built from 13 residues. The V end was cut by 7 bases, the J end by 3 bases, with 10 bases between. CDR3 sequence: CASCWGDTGELFF. CDR3 nucleotides: TGCGCCAGCTGTTGGGGGGACACCGGGGAGCTGTTTTTT. Based on the CDR3 plus reference TRBV5-1 and TRBJ2-2, the full variable domain is KAGVTQTPRYLIKTRGQQVTLSCSPISGHRSVSWYQQTPGQGLQFLFEYFSETQRNKGNFPGRFSGRQFSNSRSEMNVSTLELGDSALYLCASCWGDTGELFFGEGSRLTVL.

This clone came up a few times. The chain joins TRBV4-1 to TRBJ1-2; D gene ambiguous. Germline CDR1 is MGHRA and CDR2 is YSYEKL. This CDR3 spans 13 amino acids. Trimming stripped 2 bases from V and 1 base from J, with 5 bases between. DNA for the CDR3: TGCGCCAGCAGCCAACGCTATAACTATGGCTACACCTTC. This encodes CASSQRYNYGYTF.

This rearrangement joins TRBV19 to TRBJ2-1; D may be TRBD1 (6 bases). The CDR3 extends over 12 amino acids. Germline lookup yields CDR1 LNHDA and CDR2 SQIVND (reference sequence). V was cut by 4 bases and J by 10 bases, with 11 bases left in between. The CDR3 DNA reads as TGTGCCAGTAGTACAGAACAGGGAGAGCAGTTCTTC. Protein sequence: CASSTEQGEQFF.

Of note for this clone: The junction and the germline gene differ at one end; a read error may be behind it. The J gene is TRBJ2-7, the V gene TRBV18; 14 bases align to TRBD2. Looked up from germline, CDR1 is KGHSH and CDR2 is LQKENI. The CDR3 loop spans 13 amino acids. CDR3 in amino acids: CASSNSGTSGGFF. As DNA, the CDR3 is TGTGCCAGCTCAAACTCCGGGACTAGCGGGGGCTTCTTC.

The CDR3 DNA reads TGTGCCAGCAGCGCCGGGACTAGCGGGGGCGGGGGGCAGTTCTTC. Its protein is CASSAGTSGGGGQFF. The chain links TRBV2 to TRBJ2-1; 14 bases are shared with TRBD2. V was clipped by 6 bases and J by 12 bases; unmatched bases: 10. Germline V CDR1 and CDR2: SNHLY, FYNNEI. The CDR3 loop spans 15 amino acids.

The V gene is TRBV6-5, the J gene TRBJ1-1; D remains ambiguous. From germline, CDR1 is MNHEY and CDR2 SVGAGI. The CDR3 loop spans 13 amino acids. V was pared by 8 bases and J by 2 bases, with 12 bases between. The CDR3, as DNA: TGTGCCAGCCACTCGAGGCCAAACACTGAAGCTTTCTTT. Translating gives CASHSRPNTEAFF.

The chain recombines TRBV6-1 with TRBJ1-2; tentatively, D is TRBD1 (5 bases). The V gene lost 6 bases and the J gene lost 2 bases, with 13 bases spanning the gap. From germline, CDR1 is MNHNS and CDR2 SASEGT. CDR3 size: 14 residues. As DNA, the CDR3 is TGTGCCAGCAGGACCGGGACCGTAAACTATGGCTACACCTTC. Translation: CASRTGTVNYGYTF.

This clone showed up just a few times. The genes are TRBV7-6 and TRBJ1-4; weak D call: TRBD1 (5 bases). CDR3 length equals 14 residues. V lost 0 bases and J 6 bases, leaving 8 bases between the germline ends. The germline gives CDR1 SGHVS, CDR2 FNYEAQ. CDR3: CASSLAGGYEKLFF. The CDR3 DNA follows: TGTGCCAGCAGCTTAGCTGGGGGGTATGAAAAACTGTTTTTT.

This clone occurred a few times. The chain couples TRBV11-2 to TRBJ1-2, with no clear D. The CDR3 covers 14 residues. Trimming pared 1 base from V and 7 bases from J, leaving 13 bases between. Per the germline V gene, CDR1 is SGHAT and CDR2 is FQNNGV. The CDR3: CASSLVVRSSGYTF. CDR3 nucleotide sequence: TGTGCCAGCAGCTTAGTCGTACGGTCGAGTGGCTACACCTTC.